This is a list of T cell receptor beta chains from one sample in a study of T cells after yellow fever vaccination. TCRdb re-called the 5' RACE reads with MiXCR, one entry per CDR3 protein. The table has 25,000 to 35,000 distinct CDR3 sequences, less than 5.5% seen once; the top ten hold about 41%. Sequencing was performed on CD8+ T cells sorted from PBMCs, taken 10 days after the yellow fever booster vaccination. These receptor sequences come from a man aged 30 to 45 who received the YFV17D yellow fever vaccine. CDR3s include the opening cysteine and the closing phenylalanine or tryptophan. Fields, in order: D gene, V gene, J gene, clone size, CDR3 DNA, CDR3 protein. The D gene is left open where the match is weak. Clone size is shown for a subset of rows, as once, few, many or a class of expanded clone.

d_call: TRBD2
v_call: TRBV15
j_call: TRBJ2-3
clone_size: many
cdr3_nt: TGTGCCACCAGCAGAGGTCGGGAGGGGACAGATACGCAGTATTTT
cdr3_aa: CATSRGREGTDTQYF

d_call: -
v_call: TRBV5-1
j_call: TRBJ2-7
clone_size: many
cdr3_nt: TGCGCCAGCAGCTTGGGTTTCTCGGGCATGGGGGGCGAGCAGTACTTC
cdr3_aa: CASSLGFSGMGGEQYF

d_call: -
v_call: TRBV29-1
j_call: TRBJ2-7
clone_size: many
cdr3_nt: TGCAGCGTTGAACACGGGCAGGGCTACGAGCAGTACTTC
cdr3_aa: CSVEHGQGYEQYF

d_call: -
v_call: TRBV4-3
j_call: TRBJ2-1
clone_size: many
cdr3_nt: TGCGCCAGCAGCCAAGTTGGGACCTACAATGAGCAGTTCTTC
cdr3_aa: CASSQVGTYNEQFF

d_call: TRBD2
v_call: TRBV4-1
j_call: TRBJ2-1
clone_size: many
cdr3_nt: TGCGCCAGCAGCCAAGAGCCCGGGAGGGACTACAATGAGCAGTTCTTC
cdr3_aa: CASSQEPGRDYNEQFF

d_call: TRBD2
v_call: TRBV11-2
j_call: TRBJ2-7
clone_size: medium-sized
cdr3_nt: TGTGCCAGCAGCGACCCGACTAGCAGGATCATGATGGAGCAGTACTTC
cdr3_aa: CASSDPTSRIMMEQYF

d_call: -
v_call: TRBV5-5
j_call: TRBJ1-1
clone_size: many
cdr3_nt: TGTGCCAGCAGCTTGGGTATGGGGGGAAGCACTGAAGCTTTCTTT
cdr3_aa: CASSLGMGGSTEAFF

d_call: TRBD2
v_call: TRBV5-1
j_call: TRBJ2-1
clone_size: many
cdr3_nt: TGCGCCAGCAGCTCGCCCACTAGCGGGAACTACAATGAGCAGTTCTTC
cdr3_aa: CASSSPTSGNYNEQFF

d_call: TRBD1
v_call: TRBV18
j_call: TRBJ2-7
clone_size: many
cdr3_nt: TGTGCCAGCTCACCAGGGACAGGCTACGAGCAGTACTTC
cdr3_aa: CASSPGTGYEQYF

d_call: -
v_call: TRBV28
j_call: TRBJ2-1
clone_size: few
cdr3_nt: TGTGCCACCTTGGGACGGGTGGCCTACAATGAGCAGTTCTTC
cdr3_aa: CATLGRVAYNEQFF

d_call: -
v_call: TRBV5-1
j_call: TRBJ1-2
clone_size: many
cdr3_nt: TGCGCCAGCAGCTTGTATATGTCGGGGGCCGGTAACTATGGCTACACCTTC
cdr3_aa: CASSLYMSGAGNYGYTF

d_call: -
v_call: TRBV5-1
j_call: TRBJ2-7
clone_size: -
cdr3_nt: TGCGCCAGCAGCTTGGCCGTGGAGTACGAGCAGTACTTC
cdr3_aa: CASSLAVEYEQYF

d_call: TRBD2
v_call: TRBV11-2
j_call: TRBJ2-3
clone_size: many
cdr3_nt: TGTGCCAGCAGCGGGCGGGAGGCCGGCACAGATACGCAGTATTTT
cdr3_aa: CASSGREAGTDTQYF

d_call: TRBD2
v_call: TRBV28
j_call: TRBJ2-3
clone_size: many
cdr3_nt: TGTGCCAGCAGCCCCAGACCCTTTTTCACTAGCGGTGGAACAGATACGCAGTATTTT
cdr3_aa: CASSPRPFFTSGGTDTQYF

d_call: -
v_call: TRBV7-2
j_call: TRBJ2-7
clone_size: many
cdr3_nt: TGTGCCAGCGCCCCCCCGACATTAATCCACGAGCAGTACTTC
cdr3_aa: CASAPPTLIHEQYF

d_call: -
v_call: TRBV7-8
j_call: TRBJ2-7
clone_size: many
cdr3_nt: TGTGCCAGCAGCTTAGTGGGTGTCGAGCAGTACTTC
cdr3_aa: CASSLVGVEQYF

d_call: TRBD2
v_call: TRBV12-3/TRBV12-4
j_call: TRBJ2-7
clone_size: few
cdr3_nt: TGTGCCAGCAGTCCGGGAGGGGTGGAGCAGTACTTC
cdr3_aa: CASSPGGVEQYF

d_call: TRBD2
v_call: TRBV12-3/TRBV12-4
j_call: TRBJ2-1
clone_size: few
cdr3_nt: TGTGCCAGCAGCCCCGTGGGACTAGCGGGTTATGAGCAGTTCTTC
cdr3_aa: CASSPVGLAGYEQFF

d_call: -
v_call: TRBV29-1
j_call: TRBJ2-6
clone_size: few
cdr3_nt: TGCAGCGTTAGGGGGTCTGGGGCCAACGTCCTGACTTTC
cdr3_aa: CSVRGSGANVLTF

d_call: -
v_call: TRBV15
j_call: TRBJ2-1
clone_size: many
cdr3_nt: TGTGCCACCAGGACCGGGAGCGACAATGAGCAGTTCTTC
cdr3_aa: CATRTGSDNEQFF

d_call: -
v_call: TRBV9
j_call: TRBJ1-3
clone_size: many
cdr3_nt: TGTGCCAGCAGCGTAGCAAGTGACCTGGGAGGAAACACCATATATTTT
cdr3_aa: CASSVASDLGGNTIYF

d_call: TRBD2
v_call: TRBV25-1
j_call: TRBJ2-5
clone_size: many
cdr3_nt: TGTGCCAGCAGTCCCCCCGGACTAGCGGCCGCGGAGACCCAGTACTTC
cdr3_aa: CASSPPGLAAAETQYF

d_call: -
v_call: TRBV7-2
j_call: TRBJ2-3
clone_size: many
cdr3_nt: TGTGCCAGCAGCTTCCAATACCGGGATACGCAGTATTTT
cdr3_aa: CASSFQYRDTQYF

d_call: -
v_call: TRBV20-1
j_call: TRBJ1-1
clone_size: many
cdr3_nt: TGCAGTGTGGGGGGATTGAACACTGAAGCTTTCTTT
cdr3_aa: CSVGGLNTEAFF

d_call: TRBD2
v_call: TRBV27
j_call: TRBJ2-2
clone_size: many
cdr3_nt: TGTGCCAGCAGAAGCGGGAGCGGGGAGCTGTTTTTT
cdr3_aa: CASRSGSGELFF

d_call: -
v_call: TRBV20-1
j_call: TRBJ2-1
clone_size: many
cdr3_nt: TGCAGTGCTCGACCACTGAGTGAGCAGTTCTTC
cdr3_aa: CSARPLSEQFF

d_call: -
v_call: TRBV6-5
j_call: TRBJ2-1
clone_size: many
cdr3_nt: TGTGCCAGCAGTTCCGGGACGGAATACAATGAGCAGTTCTTC
cdr3_aa: CASSSGTEYNEQFF

d_call: TRBD2
v_call: TRBV20-1
j_call: TRBJ2-1
clone_size: many
cdr3_nt: TGCAGTGCTGAAGTTCTGGGGGGGGAATCTGAGCAGTTCTTC
cdr3_aa: CSAEVLGGESEQFF

d_call: -
v_call: TRBV15
j_call: TRBJ2-7
clone_size: many
cdr3_nt: TGTGCCACCAGCAGAGACTGGGACACCACCTACGAGCAGTACTTC
cdr3_aa: CATSRDWDTTYEQYF

d_call: -
v_call: TRBV6-2/TRBV6-3
j_call: TRBJ2-5
clone_size: many
cdr3_nt: TGTGCCAGCAGTTATACGTTCCAGGGGAAGACCCAGTACTTC
cdr3_aa: CASSYTFQGKTQYF

d_call: -
v_call: TRBV28
j_call: TRBJ2-7
clone_size: many
cdr3_nt: TGTGCCAGCAGTTTAGGGGGGGAGCAGTACTTC
cdr3_aa: CASSLGGEQYF

d_call: TRBD2
v_call: TRBV7-9
j_call: TRBJ2-7
clone_size: many
cdr3_nt: TGTGCCAGCAGCACTCATAAGCGGGGATACTACGAGCAGTACTTC
cdr3_aa: CASSTHKRGYYEQYF

d_call: -
v_call: TRBV7-2
j_call: TRBJ2-1
clone_size: many
cdr3_nt: TGTGCCAGCAGCTTAGGGTCGTGGGTCGAGCAGTTCTTC
cdr3_aa: CASSLGSWVEQFF

d_call: TRBD1
v_call: TRBV27
j_call: TRBJ2-7
clone_size: many
cdr3_nt: TGTGCCAGCAGTTCCGGACAGGGGGCTTCCCACGAGCAGTACTTC
cdr3_aa: CASSSGQGASHEQYF

d_call: TRBD1
v_call: TRBV25-1
j_call: TRBJ2-3
clone_size: many
cdr3_nt: TGTGCCAGCAGTGCAGGGGGTGATACGCAGTATTTT
cdr3_aa: CASSAGGDTQYF

d_call: TRBD2
v_call: TRBV29-1
j_call: TRBJ2-3
clone_size: many
cdr3_nt: TGCAGCGTTGAGCCTAGCGGGGGGGGCGGTACGCAGTATTTT
cdr3_aa: CSVEPSGGGGTQYF

d_call: -
v_call: TRBV20-1
j_call: TRBJ2-1
clone_size: many
cdr3_nt: TGCAGTGCCGCTGTAGGGATGGGGGACTACAATGAGCAGTTCTTC
cdr3_aa: CSAAVGMGDYNEQFF

d_call: -
v_call: TRBV6-5
j_call: TRBJ2-2
clone_size: many
cdr3_nt: TGTGCCAGCAGTTACTCGTCCGGGAGGAACACCGGGGAGCTGTTTTTT
cdr3_aa: CASSYSSGRNTGELFF

d_call: -
v_call: TRBV20-1
j_call: TRBJ1-1
clone_size: many
cdr3_nt: TGCAGTGCTAGAGCAGGTGAAGCTTTCTTT
cdr3_aa: CSARAGEAFF

d_call: TRBD2
v_call: TRBV27
j_call: TRBJ2-1
clone_size: many
cdr3_nt: TGTGCCAGCAGCACCGGGGCGGGGGGGCAGAGCTCCTACAATGAGCAGTTCTTC
cdr3_aa: CASSTGAGGQSSYNEQFF

d_call: TRBD2
v_call: TRBV27
j_call: TRBJ2-1
clone_size: -
cdr3_nt: TGTGCCAGCAGTTTATCTAGAGCGGGGCATGAGCAGTTCTTC
cdr3_aa: CASSLSRAGHEQFF

d_call: TRBD1
v_call: TRBV10-3
j_call: TRBJ1-1
clone_size: many
cdr3_nt: TGTGCCATCACACGGGACAGGGATTTGGGAGCTTTCTTT
cdr3_aa: CAITRDRDLGAFF

d_call: -
v_call: TRBV4-3
j_call: TRBJ1-3
clone_size: many
cdr3_nt: TGCGCCAGCAGTCCCGACTACTCTGGAAACACCATATATTTT
cdr3_aa: CASSPDYSGNTIYF

d_call: -
v_call: TRBV2
j_call: TRBJ2-3
clone_size: many
cdr3_nt: TGTGCCAGCAGTGAAGAAAACCTTAGCACAGATACGCAGTATTTT
cdr3_aa: CASSEENLSTDTQYF

d_call: -
v_call: TRBV24-1
j_call: TRBJ2-1
clone_size: many
cdr3_nt: TGTGCCACCAGTGATTCCGGAACCTACAATGAGCAGTTCTTC
cdr3_aa: CATSDSGTYNEQFF

d_call: TRBD2
v_call: TRBV18
j_call: TRBJ2-7
clone_size: many
cdr3_nt: TGTGCCAGCTCACCATCCTCGGGACTAGCAACCGAGCAGTACTTC
cdr3_aa: CASSPSSGLATEQYF

d_call: -
v_call: TRBV4-2
j_call: TRBJ2-1
clone_size: many
cdr3_nt: TGTGCCAGCAGCCAAGGTCAACAGAGCTCCTACAATGAGCAGTTCTTC
cdr3_aa: CASSQGQQSSYNEQFF

d_call: TRBD1
v_call: TRBV11-3
j_call: TRBJ2-3
clone_size: many
cdr3_nt: TGTGCCAGCAGCCCACCTTTACAGGGGGACGGAGATACGCAGTATTTT
cdr3_aa: CASSPPLQGDGDTQYF

d_call: -
v_call: TRBV12-3/TRBV12-4
j_call: TRBJ1-1
clone_size: many
cdr3_nt: TGTGCCAGCAGTCCCGGACCGTACCCTGAAGCTTTCTTT
cdr3_aa: CASSPGPYPEAFF

d_call: TRBD2
v_call: TRBV10-1
j_call: TRBJ2-1
clone_size: many
cdr3_nt: TGCGCCAGCAGTGAGTCCGAACGCGGGAGCGATGAGCAGTTCTTC
cdr3_aa: CASSESERGSDEQFF

d_call: -
v_call: TRBV6-5
j_call: TRBJ2-1
clone_size: -
cdr3_nt: TGTGCCAGCAGTTATTTCTGGGGGGCGAAATCCTACAATGAGCAGTTCTTC
cdr3_aa: CASSYFWGAKSYNEQFF

d_call: TRBD2
v_call: TRBV10-2
j_call: TRBJ2-7
clone_size: many
cdr3_nt: TGCGCCAGCAGTGAGCTCTCCGGACTAGCTGCGACCTACGAGCAGTACTTC
cdr3_aa: CASSELSGLAATYEQYF

d_call: TRBD2
v_call: TRBV4-1
j_call: TRBJ2-7
clone_size: many
cdr3_nt: TGCGCCAGCAGCCAGGGACTAGCGGGAGAAGTCTCCTACGAGCAGTACTTC
cdr3_aa: CASSQGLAGEVSYEQYF

d_call: -
v_call: TRBV6-1
j_call: TRBJ2-1
clone_size: many
cdr3_nt: TGTGCCAGCAGCCTCTTGTATTCTGACTGGCCCGTGTCCAATGAGCAGTTCTTC
cdr3_aa: CASSLLYSDWPVSNEQFF

d_call: -
v_call: TRBV29-1
j_call: TRBJ2-2
clone_size: many
cdr3_nt: TGCAGCGCAACAGGTTTCGCAAACACCGGGGAGCTGTTTTTT
cdr3_aa: CSATGFANTGELFF